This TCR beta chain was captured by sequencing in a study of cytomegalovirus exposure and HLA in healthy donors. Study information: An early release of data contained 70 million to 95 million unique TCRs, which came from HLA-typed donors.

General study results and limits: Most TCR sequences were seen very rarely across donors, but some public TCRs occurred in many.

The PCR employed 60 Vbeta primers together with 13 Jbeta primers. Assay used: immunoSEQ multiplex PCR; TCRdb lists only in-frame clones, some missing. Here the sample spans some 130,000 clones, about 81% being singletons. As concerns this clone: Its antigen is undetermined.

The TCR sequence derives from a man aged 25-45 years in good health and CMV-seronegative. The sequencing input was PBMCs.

The CDR3: CASSPRTGTDTQYF. The CDR3 DNA reads as TGTGCCAGCTCACCAAGGACAGGGACAGATACGCAGTATTTT. J is TRBJ2-3 and V is TRBV18; 8 bases match TRBD1. The CDR3 extends over 14 amino acids. V lost 2 bases and J lost 3; bases outside the gene matches: 1. CDR1 and CDR2 from the germline V gene are KGHSH and LQKENI.